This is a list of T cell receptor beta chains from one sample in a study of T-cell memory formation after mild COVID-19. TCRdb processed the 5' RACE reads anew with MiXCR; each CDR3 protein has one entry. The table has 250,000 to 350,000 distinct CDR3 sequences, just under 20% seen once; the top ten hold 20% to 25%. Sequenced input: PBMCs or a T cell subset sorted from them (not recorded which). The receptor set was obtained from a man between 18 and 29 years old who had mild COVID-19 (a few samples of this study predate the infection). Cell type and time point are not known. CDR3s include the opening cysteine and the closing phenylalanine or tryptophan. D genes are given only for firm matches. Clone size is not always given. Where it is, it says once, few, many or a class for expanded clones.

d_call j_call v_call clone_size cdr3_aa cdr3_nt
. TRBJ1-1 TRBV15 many CATSSGPLSDAFF TGTGCCACCAGCTCAGGGCCCCTGTCGGATGCTTTCTTT
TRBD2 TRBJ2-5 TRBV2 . CASSLSGGGDQYF TGTGCCAGCAGTCTTAGCGGGGGAGGGGACCAGTACTTC
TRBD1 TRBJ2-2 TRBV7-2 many CASRRTGDTGELFF TGTGCCAGCCGCCGGACAGGGGACACCGGGGAGCTGTTTTTT
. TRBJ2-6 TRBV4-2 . CASRQEETRAAGANVLTF TGTGCCAGTCGTCAGGAGGAGACTAGGGCAGCTGGGGCCAACGTCCTGACTTTC
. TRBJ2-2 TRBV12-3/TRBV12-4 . CASSLRSGAGELFF TGTGCCAGCAGTCTTCGATCTGGGGCCGGGGAGCTGTTTTTT
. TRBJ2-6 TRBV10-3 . CAISLTREPTSGANVLTF TGTGCCATCAGCCTGACACGGGAACCGACTTCTGGGGCCAACGTCCTGACTTTC
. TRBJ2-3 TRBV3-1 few CASSQGSLGTQYF TGTGCCAGCAGCCAAGGATCCCTCGGGACGCAGTATTTT
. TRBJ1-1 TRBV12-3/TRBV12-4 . CASSINGGFREAFF TGTGCCAGCAGTATAAACGGAGGTTTCAGGGAAGCTTTCTTT
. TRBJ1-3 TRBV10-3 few CAISWRTASSGNTIYF TGTGCCATCAGTTGGAGGACAGCGAGCTCTGGAAACACCATATATTTT
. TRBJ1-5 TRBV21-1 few CASSKRQGANQPQHF TGTGCCAGCAGCAAACGACAGGGGGCGAATCAGCCCCAGCATTTT
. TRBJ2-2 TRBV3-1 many CASNAYTGELFF TGTGCCAGCAACGCTTACACCGGGGAGCTGTTTTTT
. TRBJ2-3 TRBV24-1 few CATTPGVSTDTQYF TGTGCCACCACCCCCGGGGTATCCACAGATACGCAGTATTTT
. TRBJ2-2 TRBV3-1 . CASSPQTGELFF TGTGCCAGCAGCCCACAGACCGGGGAGCTGTTTTTT
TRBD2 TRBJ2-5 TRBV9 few CASSVAPAGGWETQYF TGTGCCAGCAGCGTAGCTCCAGCGGGGGGGTGGGAGACCCAGTACTTC
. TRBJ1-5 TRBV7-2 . CASSFLAFSRNQPQHF TGTGCCAGCAGCTTCCTAGCGTTCTCACGCAATCAGCCCCAGCATTTT
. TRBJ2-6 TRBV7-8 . CASSYWSAKGVLTF TGTGCCAGCAGCTACTGGTCAGCTAAGGGGGTCCTGACTTTC
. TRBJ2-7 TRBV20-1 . CSAREGGSYEQYF TGCAGTGCTAGGGAAGGGGGATCCTACGAGCAGTACTTC
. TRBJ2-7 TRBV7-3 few CASSLGPLSYEQYF TGTGCCAGCAGCTTAGGCCCACTCTCCTACGAGCAGTACTTC
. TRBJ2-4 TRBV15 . CATSGQKALAKNIQYF TGTGCCACCAGCGGCCAGAAGGCACTAGCCAAAAACATTCAGTACTTC
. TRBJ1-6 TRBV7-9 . CASSADRAPSCF TGTGCCAGCAGCGCAGACAGAGCCCCTAGCTGCTTT
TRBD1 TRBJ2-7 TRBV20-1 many CSARHTGGYEQYF TGCAGTGCTAGACATACAGGGGGCTACGAGCAGTACTTC
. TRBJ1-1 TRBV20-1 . CSPRQGGTEAFF TGCAGCCCTCGGCAGGGAGGCACTGAAGCTTTCTTT
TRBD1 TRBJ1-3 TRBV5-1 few CASSFGTGGVWKYF TGCGCCAGCAGCTTCGGGACAGGCGGGGTTTGGAAATATTTT
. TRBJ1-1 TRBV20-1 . CSARRGSDTEAFF TGCAGTGCTAGGAGGGGATCGGATACTGAAGCTTTCTTT
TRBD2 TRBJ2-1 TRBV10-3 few CAISVDGGELGYEQFF TGTGCCATCAGTGTTGACGGGGGGGAGTTGGGCTATGAGCAGTTCTTC
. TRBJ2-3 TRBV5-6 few CASSAFETPTDTQYF TGTGCCAGCAGTGCTTTTGAGACTCCCACAGATACGCAGTATTTT
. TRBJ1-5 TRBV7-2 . CASSLGIASNQPQHF TGTGCCAGCAGCTTAGGAATCGCTAGTAATCAGCCCCAGCATTTT
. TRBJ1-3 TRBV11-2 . CASTRTAGNTIYF TGTGCCAGCACAAGGACGGCTGGAAACACCATATATTTT
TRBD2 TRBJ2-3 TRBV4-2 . CASSQVVGGVADTQYF TGTGCCAGCAGCCAAGTGGTCGGGGGGGTCGCAGATACGCAGTATTTT
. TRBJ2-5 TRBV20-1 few CSERRGGRQETQYF TGCAGTGAGAGAAGGGGGGGCAGACAAGAGACCCAGTACTTC
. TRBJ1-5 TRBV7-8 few CASTPRGLPAQPQHF TGTGCCAGCACCCCCCGTGGTCTCCCCGCTCAGCCCCAGCATTTT
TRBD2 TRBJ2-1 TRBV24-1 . CATSDPVLAGSGEQFF TGTGCCACCAGTGACCCGGTTCTAGCGGGGAGCGGTGAGCAGTTCTTC
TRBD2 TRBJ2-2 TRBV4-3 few CASRSGGYTGELFF TGCGCCAGCAGAAGCGGGGGGTACACCGGGGAGCTGTTTTTT
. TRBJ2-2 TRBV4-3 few CASSQDAVLNTGELFF TGCGCCAGCAGCCAAGACGCCGTGCTGAACACCGGGGAGCTGTTTTTT
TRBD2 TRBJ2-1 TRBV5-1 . CASSLGSGALFFDEQFF TGCGCCAGCAGCTTAGGAAGCGGGGCCTTATTTTTTGATGAGCAGTTCTTC
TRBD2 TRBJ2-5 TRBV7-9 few CASSQRTSGEETQYF TGTGCCAGCAGCCAACGGACTAGCGGGGAAGAGACCCAGTACTTC
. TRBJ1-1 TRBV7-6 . CASSLATGTAEAFF TGTGCCAGCAGCTTAGCGACCGGGACCGCTGAAGCTTTCTTT
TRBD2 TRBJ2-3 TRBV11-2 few CASSLTRGGAADTQYF TGTGCCAGCAGCTTGACCCGCGGGGGGGCGGCAGATACGCAGTATTTT
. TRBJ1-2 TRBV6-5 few CASSYESIFGYTF TGTGCCAGCAGTTATGAATCCATTTTTGGCTACACCTTC
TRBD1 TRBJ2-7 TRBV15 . CATSSLHRGEQYF TGTGCCACCAGCAGCCTACACAGGGGCGAGCAGTACTTC
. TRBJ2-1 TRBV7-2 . CASSSRPTGGVRFF TGTGCCAGTAGCTCCCGCCCGACTGGCGGGGTTAGGTTCTTC
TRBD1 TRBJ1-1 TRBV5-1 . CASSLTGEWTEAFF TGCGCCAGCAGCTTAACAGGGGAATGGACTGAAGCTTTCTTT
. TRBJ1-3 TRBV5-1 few CASSLAGNGNTIYF TGCGCCAGCAGCTTGGCGGGGAATGGAAACACCATATATTTT
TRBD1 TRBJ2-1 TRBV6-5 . CASIEQGSHEQFF TGTGCCAGCATCGAACAGGGGTCCCATGAGCAGTTCTTC
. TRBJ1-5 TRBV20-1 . CSARERGAGDQPQHF TGCAGTGCTAGAGAAAGGGGGGCAGGGGATCAGCCCCAGCATTTT
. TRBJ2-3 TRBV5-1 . CASSFWLPSTDTQYF TGCGCCAGCAGCTTCTGGCTTCCTAGCACAGATACGCAGTATTTT